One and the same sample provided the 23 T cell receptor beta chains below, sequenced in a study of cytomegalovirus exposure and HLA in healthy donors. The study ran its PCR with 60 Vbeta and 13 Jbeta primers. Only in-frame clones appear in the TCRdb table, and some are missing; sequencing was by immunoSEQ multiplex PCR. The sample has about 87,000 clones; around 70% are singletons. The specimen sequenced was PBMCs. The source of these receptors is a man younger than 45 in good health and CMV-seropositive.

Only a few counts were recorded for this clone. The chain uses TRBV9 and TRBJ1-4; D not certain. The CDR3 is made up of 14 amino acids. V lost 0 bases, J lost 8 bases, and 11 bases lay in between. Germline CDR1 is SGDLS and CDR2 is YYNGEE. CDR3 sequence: CASSVGSGSEKLFF. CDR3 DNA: TGTGCCAGCAGCGTAGGGAGTGGGTCAGAAAAACTGTTTTTT.

The CDR3 sequence is CASSALGHAISGANVLTF. CDR3 DNA sequence: TGTGCCAGCAGCGCCCTCGGACATGCCATCTCTGGGGCCAACGTCCTGACTTTC. This chain connects TRBV9 to TRBJ2-6, with a weak D call TRBD1 (5 bases). CDR3 length equals 18 residues. V lost 3 bases to trimming and J lost 0 bases, with 16 bases between them. Per germline, CDR1 SGDLS and CDR2 YYNGEE. Filled out from reference TRBV9 and TRBJ2-6, the complete variable domain reads DSGVTQTPKHLITATGQRVTLRCSPRSGDLSVYWYQQSLDQGLQFLIQYYNGEERAKGNILERFSAQQFPDLHSELNLSSLELGDSALYFCASSALGHAISGANVLTFGAGSRLTVL.

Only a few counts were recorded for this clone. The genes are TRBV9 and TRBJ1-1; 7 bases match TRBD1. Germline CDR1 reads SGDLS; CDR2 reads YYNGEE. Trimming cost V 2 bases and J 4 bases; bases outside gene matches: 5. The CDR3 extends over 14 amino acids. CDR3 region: CASSVTGESTEAFF. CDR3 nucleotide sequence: TGTGCCAGCAGCGTCACAGGGGAGAGCACTGAAGCTTTCTTT.

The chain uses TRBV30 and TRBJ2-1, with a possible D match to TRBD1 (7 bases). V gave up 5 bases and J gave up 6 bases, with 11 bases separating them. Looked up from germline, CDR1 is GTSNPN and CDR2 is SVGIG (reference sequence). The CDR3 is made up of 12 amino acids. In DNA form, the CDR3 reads TGTGCCTGGGGGGGGACAGTCAATGAGCAGTTCTTC. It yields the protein CAWGGTVNEQFF.

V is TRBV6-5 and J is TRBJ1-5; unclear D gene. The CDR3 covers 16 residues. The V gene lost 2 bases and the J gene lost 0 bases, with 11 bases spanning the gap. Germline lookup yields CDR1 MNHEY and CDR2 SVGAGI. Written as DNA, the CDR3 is TGTGCCAGCAGTTACAGTGTCCGGGTTAGCAATCAGCCCCAGCATTTT. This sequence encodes CASSYSVRVSNQPQHF.

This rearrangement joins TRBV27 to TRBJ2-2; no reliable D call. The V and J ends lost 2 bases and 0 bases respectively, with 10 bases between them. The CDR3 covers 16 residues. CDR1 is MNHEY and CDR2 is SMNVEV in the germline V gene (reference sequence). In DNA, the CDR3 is TGTGCCAGCAGTTTAGAAAACTTCCCGAACACCGGGGAGCTGTTTTTT. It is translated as CASSLENFPNTGELFF.

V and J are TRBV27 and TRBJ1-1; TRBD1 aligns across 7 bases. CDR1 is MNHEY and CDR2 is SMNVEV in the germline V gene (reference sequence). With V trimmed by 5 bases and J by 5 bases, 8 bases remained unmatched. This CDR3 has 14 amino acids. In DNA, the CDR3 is TGTGCCAGCAGTCCCGGACAGGCCAATACTGAAGCTTTCTTT. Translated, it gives CASSPGQANTEAFF.

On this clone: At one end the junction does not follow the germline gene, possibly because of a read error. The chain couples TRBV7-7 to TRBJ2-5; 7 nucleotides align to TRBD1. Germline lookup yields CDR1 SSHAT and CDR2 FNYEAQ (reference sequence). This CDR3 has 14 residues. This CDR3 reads CASSQGQFQETQYF. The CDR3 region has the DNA TGTGCTAGCAGTCAGGGACAGTTCCAAGAGACCCAGTACTTC. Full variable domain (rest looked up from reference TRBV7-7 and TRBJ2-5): GAGVSQSPRYKVTKRGQDVTLRCDPISSHATLYWYQQALGQGPEFLTYFNYEAQPDKSGLPSDRFSAERPEGSISTLTIQRTEQRDSAMYRCASSQGQFQETQYFGPGTRLLVL.

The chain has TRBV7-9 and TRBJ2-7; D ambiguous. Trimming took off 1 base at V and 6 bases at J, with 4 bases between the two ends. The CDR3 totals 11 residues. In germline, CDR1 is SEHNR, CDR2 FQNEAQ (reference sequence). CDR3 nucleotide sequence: TGTGCCAGCAGCTTAGTACTCGAGCAGTACTTC. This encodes CASSLVLEQYF.

The CDR3: CASSPRLAGETEQFF. DNA for the CDR3: TGTGCCAGCAGTCCGCGACTAGCGGGAGAGACTGAGCAGTTCTTC. V is TRBV27 and J is TRBJ2-1; 12 bases fit TRBD2. The CDR3 length is 15 residues. Germline CDR1 and CDR2: MNHEY and SMNVEV (reference sequence). V shed 5 bases and J 9 bases; nucleotides not matched to a gene: 8.

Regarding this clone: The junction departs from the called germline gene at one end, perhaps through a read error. CDR3 in amino acids: CAWRGTALGTQNF. The CDR3 DNA reads as TGTGCCTGGAGAGGGACAGCGTTGGGGACCCAGAATTTT. The V call is TRBV30, the J call TRBJ1-5; the match to TRBD1 covers 7 bases. Germline V gene lookup returns CDR1 GTSNPN and CDR2 SVGIG (reference sequence). CDR3 length equals 13 residues. Full variable domain (remainder filled in from reference TRBV30 and TRBJ1-5): SQTIHQWPATLVQPVGSPLSLECTVEGTSNPNLYWYRQAAGRGLQLLFYSVGIGQISSEVPQNLSASRPQDRQFILSSKKLLLSDSGFYLCAWRGTALGTQNFGDGTRLSIL.

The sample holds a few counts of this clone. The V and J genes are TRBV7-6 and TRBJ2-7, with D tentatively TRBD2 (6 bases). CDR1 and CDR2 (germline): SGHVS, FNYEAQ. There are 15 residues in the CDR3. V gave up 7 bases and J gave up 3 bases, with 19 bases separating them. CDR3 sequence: CASIRLGRGHYEQYF. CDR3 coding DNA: TGTGCCAGCATCAGATTAGGGCGGGGTCACTACGAGCAGTACTTC.

The CDR3 is CASSPRGASDEQFF. DNA of the CDR3: TGCGCCAGCAGCCCAAGGGGAGCTAGCGATGAGCAGTTCTTC. V gene TRBV4-3 combines with J gene TRBJ2-1, with D perhaps TRBD2 (6 bases). The CDR3 covers 14 residues. Trimming shortened V by 4 bases and J by 8 bases, and 15 bases separated the two germline ends. The germline CDR1 and CDR2 sequences are LGHNA and YSLEER.

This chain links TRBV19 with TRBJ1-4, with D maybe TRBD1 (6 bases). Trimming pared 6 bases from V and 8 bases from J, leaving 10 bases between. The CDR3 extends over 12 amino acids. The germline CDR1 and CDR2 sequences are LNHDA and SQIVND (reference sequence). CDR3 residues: CASSGTFEKLFF. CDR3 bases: TGTGCCAGTAGCGGGACATTCGAAAAACTGTTTTTT.

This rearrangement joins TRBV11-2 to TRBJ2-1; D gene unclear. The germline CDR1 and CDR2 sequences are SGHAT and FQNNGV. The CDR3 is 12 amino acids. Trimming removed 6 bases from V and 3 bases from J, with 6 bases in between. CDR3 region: CASSQYYNEQFF. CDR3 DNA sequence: TGTGCCAGCAGTCAGTACTACAATGAGCAGTTCTTC.

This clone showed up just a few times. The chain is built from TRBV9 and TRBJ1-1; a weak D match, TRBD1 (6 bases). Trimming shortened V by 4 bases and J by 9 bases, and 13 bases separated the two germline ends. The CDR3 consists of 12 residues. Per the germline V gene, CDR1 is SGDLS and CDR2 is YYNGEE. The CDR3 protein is CASSPWTDKAFF. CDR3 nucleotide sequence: TGTGCCAGCAGCCCCTGGACAGATAAAGCTTTCTTT.

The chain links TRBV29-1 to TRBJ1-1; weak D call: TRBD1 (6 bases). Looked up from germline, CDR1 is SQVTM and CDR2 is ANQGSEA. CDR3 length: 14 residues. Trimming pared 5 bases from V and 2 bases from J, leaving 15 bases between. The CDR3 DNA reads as TGCAGCGTTTGGGGGGGAGGGGGTAACACTGAAGCTTTCTTT. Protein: CSVWGGGGNTEAFF.

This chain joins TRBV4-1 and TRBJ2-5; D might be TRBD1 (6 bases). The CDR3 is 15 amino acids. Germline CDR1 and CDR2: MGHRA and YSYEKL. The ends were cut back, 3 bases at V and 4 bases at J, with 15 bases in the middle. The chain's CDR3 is CASSQVSGAGETQYF. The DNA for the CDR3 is TGCGCCAGCAGCCAGGTATCAGGGGCCGGAGAGACCCAGTACTTC.

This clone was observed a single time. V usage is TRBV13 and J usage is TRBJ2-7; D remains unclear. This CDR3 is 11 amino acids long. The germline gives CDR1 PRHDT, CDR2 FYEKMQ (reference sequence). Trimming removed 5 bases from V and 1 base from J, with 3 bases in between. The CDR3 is CASSQSYEQYF. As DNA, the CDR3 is TGTGCCAGCAGCCAATCCTACGAGCAGTACTTC.

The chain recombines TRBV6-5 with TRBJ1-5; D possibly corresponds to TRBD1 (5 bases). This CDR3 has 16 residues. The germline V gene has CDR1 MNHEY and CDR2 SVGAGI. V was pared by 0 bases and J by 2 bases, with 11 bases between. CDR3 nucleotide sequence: TGTGCCAGCAGTTACTCGATGGGGGGAGGCAATCAGCCCCAGCATTTT. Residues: CASSYSMGGGNQPQHF.

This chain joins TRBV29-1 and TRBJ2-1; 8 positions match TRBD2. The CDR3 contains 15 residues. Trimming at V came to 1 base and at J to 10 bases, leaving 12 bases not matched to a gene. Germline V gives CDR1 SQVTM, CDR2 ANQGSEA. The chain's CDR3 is CSVEGLGLALAEQFF. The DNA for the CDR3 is TGCAGCGTTGAAGGTTTAGGACTAGCATTGGCCGAGCAGTTCTTC.

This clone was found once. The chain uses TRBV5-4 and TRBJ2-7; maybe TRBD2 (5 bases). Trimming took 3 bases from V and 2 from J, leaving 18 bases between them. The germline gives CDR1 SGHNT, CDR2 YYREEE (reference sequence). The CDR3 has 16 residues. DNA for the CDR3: TGTGCCAGCAGCTCACCGGGATCAACAAGGACCTACGAGCAGTACTTC. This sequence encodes CASSSPGSTRTYEQYF. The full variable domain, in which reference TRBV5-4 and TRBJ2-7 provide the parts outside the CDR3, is ETGVTQSPTHLIKTRGQQVTLRCSSQSGHNTVSWYQQALGQGPQFIFQYYREEENGRGNFPPRFSGLQFPNYSSELNVNALELDDSALYLCASSSPGSTRTYEQYFGPGTRLTVT.

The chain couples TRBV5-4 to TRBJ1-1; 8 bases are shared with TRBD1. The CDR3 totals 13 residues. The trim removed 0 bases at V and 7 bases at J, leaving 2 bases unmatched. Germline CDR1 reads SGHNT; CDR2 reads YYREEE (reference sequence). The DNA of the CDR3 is TGTGCCAGCAGCTTGGGCAGGGGGCTTGAAGCTTTCTTT. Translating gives CASSLGRGLEAFF.